The TCR beta chain under discussion was sequenced for a study of PD-1 blockade in mismatch repair-deficient tumors. Trimming pared 0 bases from V and 4 bases from J, leaving 10 bases between. CDR3 length equals 14 residues. The germline CDR1 and CDR2 sequences are SGHDT and YYEEEE. This clone has only a few counts. All patients were mismatch repair deficient, assessed by either PCR or immunohistochemistry. TCRs were sequenced from three patients responding to pembrolizumab. The protocol was immunoSEQ multiplex PCR, while the TCRdb copy is restricted to in-frame clones and leaves out a portion. The table includes some 45,000 clones, 70% to 85% detected once.

This receptor was obtained from an adult with mismatch repair-deficient cancer. V gene TRBV5-6 combines with J gene TRBJ1-2; D unresolved. The input for sequencing was PBMCs, taken before pembrolizumab treatment. The CDR3 DNA sequence: TGTGCCAGCAGCTTGGGTGCGGGCCTCTATGGCTACACCTTC. It encodes CASSLGAGLYGYTF. The whole variable domain, filled in from reference TRBV5-6 and TRBJ1-2, reads DAGVTQSPTHLIKTRGQQVTLRCSPKSGHDTVSWYQQALGQGPQFIFQYYEEEERQRGNFPDRFSGHQFPNYSSELNVNALLLGDSALYLCASSLGAGLYGYTFGSGTRLTVV.